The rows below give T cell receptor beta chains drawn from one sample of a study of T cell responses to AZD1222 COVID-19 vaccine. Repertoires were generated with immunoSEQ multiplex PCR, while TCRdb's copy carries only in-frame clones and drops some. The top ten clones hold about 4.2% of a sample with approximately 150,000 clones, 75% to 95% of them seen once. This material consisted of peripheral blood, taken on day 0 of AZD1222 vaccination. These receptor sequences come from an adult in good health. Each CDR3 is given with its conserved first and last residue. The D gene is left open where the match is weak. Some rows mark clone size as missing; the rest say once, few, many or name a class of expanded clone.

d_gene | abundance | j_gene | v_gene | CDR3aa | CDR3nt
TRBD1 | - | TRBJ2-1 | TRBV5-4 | CASSTGTGFYNEQFF | TGTGCCAGCAGCACCGGGACAGGGTTCTACAATGAGCAGTTCTTC
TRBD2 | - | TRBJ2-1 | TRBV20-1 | CSASSGSGYNEQFF | TGCAGTGCCAGTAGCGGGAGCGGTTACAATGAGCAGTTCTTC
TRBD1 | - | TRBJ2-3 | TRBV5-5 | CASSLDTGGIDTQYF | TGTGCCAGCAGCTTGGACACAGGGGGAATAGATACGCAGTATTTT
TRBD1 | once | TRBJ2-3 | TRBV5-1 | CASSRGQSSDTQYF | TGCGCCAGCAGCAGGGGACAGTCTTCGGATACGCAGTATTTT
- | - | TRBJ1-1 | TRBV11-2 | CASSLEDTEAFF | TGTGCCAGCAGCTTAGAGGACACTGAAGCTTTCTTT
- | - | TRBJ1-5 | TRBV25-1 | CASSQGYSNQPQHF | TGTGCCAGCAGTCAGGGGTATAGCAATCAGCCCCAGCATTTT
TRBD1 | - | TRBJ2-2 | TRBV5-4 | CASSKRGQGPRIAGELFF | TGTGCCAGCAGCAAACGGGGACAGGGCCCTCGGATCGCCGGGGAGCTGTTTTTT
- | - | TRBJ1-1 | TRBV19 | CASSMGRTEAFF | TGTGCCAGTAGTATGGGACGGACTGAAGCTTTCTTT
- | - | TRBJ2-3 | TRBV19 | CASSIQPWTDTQYF | TGTGCCAGTAGTATCCAGCCCTGGACGGATACGCAGTATTTT
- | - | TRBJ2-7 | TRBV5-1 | CASSLEVLAKQYF | TGCGCCAGCAGCTTGGAGGTTCTCGCAAAGCAGTACTTC
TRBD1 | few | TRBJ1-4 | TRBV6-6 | CASSRGGGEKKLFF | TGTGCCAGCAGCCGCGGAGGGGGCGAGAAAAAACTGTTTTTT
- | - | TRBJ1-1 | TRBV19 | CASSIYTGMNTEAFF | TGTGCCAGTAGTATTTATACAGGGATGAACACTGAAGCTTTCTTT
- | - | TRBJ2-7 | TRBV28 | CASTPGGGETTKQYF | TGTGCCAGCACCCCAGGGGGGGGCGAAACTACAAAGCAGTACTTC
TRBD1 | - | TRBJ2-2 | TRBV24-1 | CATSDPYGTATKGDTGELFF | TGTGCCACCAGTGATCCATACGGGACAGCCACCAAAGGAGACACCGGGGAGCTGTTTTTT
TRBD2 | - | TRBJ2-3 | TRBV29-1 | CSVDRLLASTDTQYF | TGCAGCGTTGATCGCCTACTAGCGTCTACAGATACGCAGTATTTT
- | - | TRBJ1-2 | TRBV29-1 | CSVDREVYGYTF | TGCAGCGTTGACAGGGAGGTCTATGGCTACACCTTC
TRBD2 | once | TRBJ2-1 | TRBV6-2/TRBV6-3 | CASSWDYYNEQFF | TGTGCCAGCAGTTGGGACTACTACAATGAGCAGTTCTTC
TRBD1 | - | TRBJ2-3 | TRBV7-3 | CASIPTGGQSGDTQYF | TGTGCCAGCATCCCCACAGGGGGACAGAGCGGCGATACGCAGTATTTT
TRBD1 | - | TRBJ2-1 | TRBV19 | CASRDREDEQFF | TGTGCCAGTAGAGACAGGGAAGATGAGCAGTTCTTC
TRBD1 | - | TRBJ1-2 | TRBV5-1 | CASQGGQGYGYTF | TGCGCCAGCCAGGGGGGCCAAGGCTATGGCTACACCTTC
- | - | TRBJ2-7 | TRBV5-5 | CASSLAVLTYEQYF | TGTGCCAGCAGCTTGGCTGTTCTAACCTACGAGCAGTACTTC
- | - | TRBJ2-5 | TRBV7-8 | CASTRWRLSKETQYF | TGTGCCAGCACAAGGTGGCGATTGTCCAAAGAGACCCAGTACTTC
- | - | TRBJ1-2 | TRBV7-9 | CATSRGMGGYTF | TGTGCCACCAGCCGGGGGATGGGGGGCTACACCTTC
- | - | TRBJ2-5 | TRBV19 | CASSPPGWETQYF | TGTGCCAGTAGTCCCCCCGGGTGGGAGACCCAGTACTTC
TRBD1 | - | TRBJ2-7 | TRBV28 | CASSKGGGYEQYF | TGTGCCAGCAGTAAAGGGGGCGGCTACGAGCAGTACTTC
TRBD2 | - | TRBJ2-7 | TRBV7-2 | CASSLGLAGGYEQYF | TGTGCCAGCAGCTTGGGACTAGCGGGAGGTTACGAGCAGTACTTC
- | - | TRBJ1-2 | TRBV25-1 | CASSPQGVNYGYTF | TGTGCCAGCAGTCCACAGGGCGTTAACTATGGCTACACCTTC
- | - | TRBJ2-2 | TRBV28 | CASLSGRTGELFF | TGTGCCAGCCTAAGTGGTAGGACCGGGGAGCTGTTTTTT
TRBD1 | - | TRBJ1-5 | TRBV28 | CASSTPTGFQPQHF | TGTGCCAGCAGTACCCCGACAGGGTTCCAGCCCCAGCATTTT
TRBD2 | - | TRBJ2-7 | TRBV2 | CASRWTSGSYEQYF | TGTGCCAGCAGATGGACTAGCGGGAGTTACGAGCAGTACTTC